This TCR beta chain is from a study of molecular identifiers for immune sequencing clone quantification. This clonotype has a count of ten or more. Germline loops: CDR1 LGHNA, CDR2 YSLEER. The CDR3 covers 18 residues. Trimming cost V 0 bases and J 3 bases; bases outside gene matches: 9. TCRdb independently ran MiXCR on the PCR reads; one entry per CDR3 protein. The sample yields more than 300,000 distinct CDR3 sequences, about a fifth seen once. This receptor was identified in a human donor in good health. Some libraries in this study had Jurkat cell RNA spiked in. The rearrangement links TRBV4-3 to TRBJ2-3; 10 bases are a match to TRBD2. Material for sequencing was naive CD8+ T cells from blood, with Jurkat cell RNA spiked in. Specified subset: FACS-sorted CD8+CD4-CCR7+CD45RA+ naive T cells. CDR3 residues: CASSQDSPSGGPTDTQYF. CDR3 coding DNA: TGCGCCAGCAGCCAAGATAGCCCTAGCGGGGGCCCAACAGATACGCAGTATTTT.